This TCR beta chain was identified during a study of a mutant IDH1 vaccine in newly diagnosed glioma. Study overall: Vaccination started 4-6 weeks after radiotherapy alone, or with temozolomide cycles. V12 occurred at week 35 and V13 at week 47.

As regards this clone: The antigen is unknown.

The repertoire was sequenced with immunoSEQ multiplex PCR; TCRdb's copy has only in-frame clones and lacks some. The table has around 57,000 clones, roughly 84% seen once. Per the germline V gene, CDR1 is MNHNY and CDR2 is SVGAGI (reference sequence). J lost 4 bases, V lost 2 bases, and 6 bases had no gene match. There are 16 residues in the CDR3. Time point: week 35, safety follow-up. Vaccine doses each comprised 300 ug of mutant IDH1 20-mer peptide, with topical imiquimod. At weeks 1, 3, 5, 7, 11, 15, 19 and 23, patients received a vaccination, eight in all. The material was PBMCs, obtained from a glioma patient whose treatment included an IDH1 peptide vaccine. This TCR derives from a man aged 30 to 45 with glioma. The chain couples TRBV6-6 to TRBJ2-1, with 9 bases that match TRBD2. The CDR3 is CASSYSRLAEYNEQFF. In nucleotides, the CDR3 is TGTGCCAGCAGTTACAGTCGACTAGCGGAGTACAATGAGCAGTTCTTC.